A single sample gave rise to the 27 T cell receptor beta chains below, sequenced in a study of cytomegalovirus exposure and HLA in healthy donors. Measured with immunoSEQ multiplex PCR; TCRdb has only the in-frame clones, and not every one. Counted here are 150,000 to 200,000 clones, about 81% occurring once; the ten biggest clones make up about 1.2%. Sequenced input: PBMCs. These receptors were taken from a woman aged 25 to 45 in good health and CMV-seronegative.

The rearrangement uses TRBV4-1 and TRBJ1-6, with 10 bases matching TRBD1. The germline gives CDR1 MGHRA, CDR2 YSYEKL. The CDR3 spans 14 residues. Unmatched junction bases numbered 4, after V lost 4 bases and J lost 10 bases. The DNA for the CDR3 is TGCGCCAGCAGCCTGACAGGGGGCGGATCACCCCTCCACTTT. This translates into CASSLTGGGSPLHF.

The chain uses TRBV7-2 and TRBJ2-7; 10 bases are shared with TRBD2. From germline, CDR1 is SGHTA and CDR2 FQGNSA. V shed 5 bases and J 3 bases; nucleotides not matched to a gene: 16. CDR3 length equals 18 residues. The CDR3 spells CASSKVKGSGGAIYEQYF. The CDR3 region has the DNA TGTGCCAGCAGCAAGGTCAAAGGAAGCGGGGGGGCCATCTACGAGCAGTACTTC.

The chain combines TRBV9 with TRBJ1-4, with 7 bases fitting TRBD1. Germline V gene data show CDR1 as SGDLS and CDR2 as YYNGEE. V lost 0 bases to trimming and J lost 3 bases; unmatched junction nucleotides: 2. This CDR3 has 15 residues. In DNA, the CDR3 is TGTGCCAGCAGCGTAGAAGGGACAGCTAATGAAAAACTGTTTTTT. Translating gives CASSVEGTANEKLFF.

This clone appeared a few times. The sample has other DNA sequences that encode this CDR3 too. This rearrangement joins TRBV5-1 to TRBJ1-2, with 11 bases lining up with TRBD1. This CDR3 is built from 14 residues. The V gene's germline CDR1 is SGHRS and CDR2 YFSETQ. V was pared by 4 bases and J by 4 bases, with 3 bases of the junction left unmatched. For the CDR3, the DNA is TGCGCCAGCAGCGACGGGACAGGGGGCTATGGCTACACCTTC. It encodes CASSDGTGGYGYTF.

This chain joins TRBV28 and TRBJ2-7, with 11 bases fitting TRBD1. The CDR3 runs 14 residues. V gave up 8 bases and J gave up 1 base; unmatched junction bases: 4. Germline V gene data show CDR1 as MDHEN and CDR2 as SYDVKM. For the CDR3, the DNA is TGTGCCAGCCGGGACAGGGGGGAATCCTACGAGCAGTACTTC. Its protein is CASRDRGESYEQYF.

The rearrangement uses TRBV14 and TRBJ2-1; TRBD2 matches at 13 bases. The germline V gene has CDR1 SGHDN and CDR2 FVKESK. V shed 5 bases and J 7 bases; nucleotides not matched to a gene: 5. CDR3 size: 15 residues. CDR3 DNA sequence: TGTGCCAGCAGCGCACTAGCGGGGGGGCCAAATGAGCAGTTCTTC. It translates to CASSALAGGPNEQFF.

The genes are TRBV5-6 and TRBJ2-7; the match to TRBD1 covers 8 bases. The CDR3 consists of 14 residues. V shed 3 bases and J 4 bases; nucleotides not matched to a gene: 6. Germline V gives CDR1 SGHDT, CDR2 YYEEEE. Written as DNA, the CDR3 is TGTGCCAGCAGCTACGGGACAGGTCTTTACGAGCAGTACTTC. As protein: CASSYGTGLYEQYF.

CDR3 in amino acids: CASSKGQGAQREKLFF. The CDR3 DNA sequence: TGTGCCAGCAGCAAGGGACAGGGGGCTCAGCGGGAAAAACTGTTTTTT. The rearrangement joins TRBV5-8 to TRBJ1-4; 12 bases agree with TRBD1. Germline loops: CDR1 SGHTS, CDR2 YDEGEE. V dropped 4 bases and J dropped 8; count of bases not matched to a gene: 9. CDR3 length: 16 residues.

The chain links TRBV6-5 to TRBJ2-2; D is uncertain. V lost 7 bases, J lost 6 bases, and 18 bases lay in between. CDR1 is MNHEY, CDR2 SVGAGI, per germline. The CDR3 sequence is 15 residues long. In nucleotides, the CDR3 is TGTGCCAGCACCCCTACTGGGCCTTGGCCCGGGGAGCTGTTTTTT. This gives the protein CASTPTGPWPGELFF.

The chain uses TRBV19 and TRBJ1-4; 7 bases map to TRBD1. The CDR3 sequence is 15 residues long. CDR1 and CDR2 from the germline V gene are LNHDA and SQIVND (reference sequence). V was clipped by 5 bases and J by 4 bases; unmatched bases: 7. In DNA, the CDR3 is TGTGCCAGTAGTCCGGGGGACAGCTATAATGAAAAACTGTTTTTT. Translated: CASSPGDSYNEKLFF.

This clone was seen once. The CDR3 DNA reads TGTGCCAGCAGTTTACTAAACACAGATACGCAGTATTTT. This codes for CASSLLNTDTQYF. This chain links TRBV27 with TRBJ2-3; the D is unclear. The CDR3 spans 13 residues. Trimming took 2 bases from V and 2 from J, leaving 5 bases between them. Per the germline V gene, CDR1 is MNHEY and CDR2 is SMNVEV (reference sequence).

V gene TRBV30 combines with J gene TRBJ2-1; 8 bases line up with TRBD1. J was trimmed by 4 bases and V by 5 bases; bases with no gene match: 7. The CDR3 is 14 residues long. The V gene's germline CDR1 is GTSNPN and CDR2 SVGIG (reference sequence). The CDR3 region has the DNA TGTGCCTGGTCAACAGGGGGTAGGTACAATGAGCAGTTCTTC. It specifies CAWSTGGRYNEQFF.

The chain employs TRBV29-1 and TRBJ2-5; 7 positions agree with TRBD2. Germline loops: CDR1 SQVTM, CDR2 ANQGSEA. The CDR3 contains 13 residues. V was pared by 4 bases and J by 7 bases, with 9 bases of the junction left unmatched. The CDR3 reads CSVGGTSGGTQYF. In DNA form, the CDR3 reads TGCAGCGTTGGTGGGACTTCGGGAGGGACCCAGTACTTC.

The CDR3 bases are TGCGCCAGCAGCTTGGAATTGCGGGCAGATCGTGGAGCTTTCTTT. It encodes CASSLELRADRGAFF. The rearrangement uses TRBV5-1 and TRBJ1-1; no definite D call. V was pared by 0 bases and J by 10 bases, with 19 bases between. This CDR3 is built from 15 residues. Per the germline V gene, CDR1 is SGHRS and CDR2 is YFSETQ.

The genes are TRBV9 and TRBJ2-2; weak D call: TRBD1 (6 bases). V was pared by 3 bases and J by 4 bases, with 10 bases between. This CDR3 has 14 residues. Germline assignment: CDR1 SGDLS and CDR2 YYNGEE. The CDR3 is CASSAGQLTGELFF. The CDR3 DNA sequence: TGTGCCAGCAGCGCCGGACAGCTCACCGGGGAGCTGTTTTTT.

This clone occurred a few times. The chain joins TRBV5-1 to TRBJ1-3, with TRBD1 as a possible D gene (5 bases). This CDR3 has 14 amino acids. Germline assignment: CDR1 SGHRS and CDR2 YFSETQ. V lost 3 bases, J lost 7 bases, and 14 bases lay in between. CDR3 region: CASSSDGGLNTIYF. The CDR3 DNA sequence: TGCGCCAGCAGCTCGGACGGGGGGTTGAACACCATATATTTT. The full variable domain, rest sourced from reference TRBV5-1 and TRBJ1-3, is KAGVTQTPRYLIKTRGQQVTLSCSPISGHRSVSWYQQTPGQGLQFLFEYFSETQRNKGNFPGRFSGRQFSNSRSEMNVSTLELGDSALYLCASSSDGGLNTIYFGEGSWLTVV.

This chain connects TRBV5-1 to TRBJ1-1, with D perhaps matching TRBD1 (5 bases). Trimming pared 4 bases from V and 5 bases from J, leaving 18 bases between. The germline CDR1 and CDR2 sequences are SGHRS and YFSETQ. The CDR3 loop spans 15 amino acids. CDR3 coding DNA: TGCGCCAGCAGCCCGGGGACTGTCATGGGGACTGAAGCTTTCTTT. Amino acids: CASSPGTVMGTEAFF.

This chain uses TRBV5-1 with TRBJ2-3; D might be TRBD2 (7 bases). Trimming took 0 bases from V and 2 from J, leaving 16 bases between them. Germline V gives CDR1 SGHRS, CDR2 YFSETQ. The CDR3 extends over 17 amino acids. This chain's CDR3 is CASSLAGRGASTDTQYF. DNA of the CDR3: TGCGCCAGCAGCTTGGCCGGTCGGGGGGCTTCCACAGATACGCAGTATTTT.

V gene TRBV2 combines with J gene TRBJ1-5; 9 nucleotides agree with TRBD1. The germline CDR1 and CDR2 sequences are SNHLY and FYNNEI. With V trimmed by 6 bases and J by 4 bases, 13 bases remained unmatched. The CDR3 sequence is 17 residues long. The CDR3 DNA reads as TGTGCCAGCAGCTTGGGACAGGGAGGTATAGGGAATCAGCCCCAGCATTTT. Translated: CASSLGQGGIGNQPQHF.

This rearrangement joins TRBV27 to TRBJ1-2; the match to TRBD1 covers 7 bases. The CDR3 loop spans 14 amino acids. Germline lookup yields CDR1 MNHEY and CDR2 SMNVEV (reference sequence). Losses at the gene ends were 7 bases for V and 5 bases for J; bases not matched to a gene: 10. The CDR3, as DNA: TGTGCCAGCAAGATGATAGGGGGCTTGTATGGCTACACCTTC. This encodes CASKMIGGLYGYTF.

The chain combines TRBV5-4 with TRBJ2-2, with 11 bases fitting TRBD1. The germline V gene encodes CDR1 SGHNT and CDR2 YYREEE (reference sequence). The CDR3 contains 16 residues. The J segment lost 4 bases and the V segment lost 3 bases, leaving 5 bases of the junction unmatched. DNA for the CDR3: TGTGCCAGCAGCTCCGGACAGGGGGCAGGCACCGGGGAGCTGTTTTTT. Translated, it gives CASSSGQGAGTGELFF.

The chain joins TRBV5-4 to TRBJ2-7; weak D call: TRBD1 (5 bases). Germline CDR1 and CDR2: SGHNT and YYREEE (reference sequence). CDR3 size: 14 residues. V lost 1 base and J lost 2, with 10 bases in between. CDR3 coding DNA: TGTGCCAGCAGCTTGCAGGGTAGCCCCTACGAGCAGTACTTC. This encodes CASSLQGSPYEQYF.

This chain uses TRBV18 with TRBJ1-5, with 8 bases identical to TRBD1. CDR3 length equals 15 residues. The V segment lost 4 bases and the J segment 2 bases; nucleotides outside the gene matches: 4. From germline, CDR1 is KGHSH and CDR2 LQKENI. DNA of the CDR3: TGTGCCAGCTCACGACAGGGGCATGGCAATCAGCCCCAGCATTTT. It is translated as CASSRQGHGNQPQHF.

CDR3 sequence: CASSFLDRDNSPLHF. Here the CDR3 DNA reads TGTGCCAGCAGTTTCTTAGACAGGGACAATTCACCCCTCCACTTT. The chain recombines TRBV28 with TRBJ1-6; 7 bases align to TRBD1. V shed 3 bases and J 7 bases; nucleotides not matched to a gene: 6. CDR3 length: 15 residues. CDR1 is MDHEN and CDR2 is SYDVKM in the germline V gene.

As DNA, the CDR3 is TGTGCCAGTAGTAGCGGACAGATAATCACAGATACGCAGTATTTT. Translated, it gives CASSSGQIITDTQYF. V gene TRBV19 combines with J gene TRBJ2-3, with D possibly TRBD1 on 6 matching bases. The CDR3 totals 15 residues. Germline CDR1 LNHDA, CDR2 SQIVND (reference sequence). V lost 4 bases, J lost 2 bases, and 13 bases lay in between. The entire variable domain, with the rest obtained from reference TRBV19 and TRBJ2-3, is as follows: DGGITQSPKYLFRKEGQNVTLSCEQNLNHDAMYWYRQDPGQGLRLIYYSQIVNDFQKGDIAEGYSVSREKKESFPLTVTSAQKNPTAFYLCASSSGQIITDTQYFGPGTRLTVL.

The chain links TRBV28 to TRBJ1-5; TRBD1 aligns across 7 bases. Unmatched junction bases numbered 5, after V lost 6 bases and J lost 0 bases. CDR1 and CDR2 (germline): MDHEN, SYDVKM. There are 15 residues in the CDR3. The CDR3: CASRSTGNSNQPQHF. The CDR3 DNA sequence: TGTGCCAGCAGATCGACAGGGAATAGCAATCAGCCCCAGCATTTT.

V is TRBV9 and J is TRBJ2-3; TRBD2 agrees at 8 bases. V gave up 0 bases and J gave up 5 bases; unmatched junction bases: 8. This CDR3 contains 16 residues. The germline V gene has CDR1 SGDLS and CDR2 YYNGEE. CDR3 coding DNA: TGTGCCAGCAGCGTAGAGTTCGGACTAGCAGGAGATACGCAGTATTTT. This sequence encodes CASSVEFGLAGDTQYF.